This T cell receptor (beta chain) was captured by sequencing in a study of OX40 agonist ivuxolimab in advanced cancers. Study as a whole: Three dose-escalation patients had partial responses: one with hepatocellular carcinoma and two with cutaneous melanoma. Study results and caveats: Among the least clonally expanded were partial responders at 0.1-3.0 mg/kg.

Trimming removed 2 bases from V and 7 bases from J, with 0 bases in between. From germline, CDR1 is MDHEN and CDR2 SYDVKM. CDR3 length: 10 amino acids. Concerning this clone itself: Its antigen is still unknown. Additional DNA sequences in this sample encode the identical CDR3.

Sequencing was performed with immunoSEQ multiplex PCR; in TCRdb, only in-frame clones are kept and a portion is missing. The table records about 44,000 clones, about 89% of them present only once. Autoimmune disease history or systemic immunosuppression led to patients being barred. The sampling schedule covered blood at baseline, cycle 4 day 1, and cycle 7 day 1. This sequence joins TRBV28 and TRBJ2-1; D unclear. The receptor was isolated from an adult with an advanced solid tumor such as melanoma, head and neck, liver or kidney cancer. Sample: CD4+ or CD8+ T cells sorted from blood, taken in a trial of the OX40 agonist ivuxolimab. CDR3 nucleotides: TGTGCCAGCAGTTTAAATGAGCAGTTCTTC. This gives the protein CASSLNEQFF.